This T cell receptor (beta chain) was recorded in a study of glioma-infiltrating T cells. Study-level information: Glioma patients had dexamethasone for six or fewer days before surgery. General study points: Tissue-blood divergence was below expectation in non-neoplastic patients, above in gliomas.

The iRepertoire nested amplicon-rescue multiplex PCR amplified TCR alpha and beta CDR3s from RNA. TCRdb processed the multiplex PCR reads anew with MiXCR; each CDR3 protein has one entry. The data contain approximately 400,000 distinct CDR3 sequences, around 45% of them singletons. Comment on this clonotype: The target antigen is unknown.

The V gene end was trimmed by 1 base and the J gene end by 7 bases; junction bases not matched to a gene: 5. The V gene's germline CDR1 is SGHKS and CDR2 YYEKEE (reference sequence). This CDR3 region has 15 residues. V is TRBV5-5 and J is TRBJ2-1, with 10 bases matching TRBD1. The TCR sequence derives from a human donor with low-grade glioma or glioblastoma, undergoing nonglioma brain surgery, or in good health (not recorded which). The specimen was glioma tissue, nonneoplastic brain tissue, or PBMCs (not recorded which). CDR3 coding DNA: TGTGCCAGCAGCTTGAGGACAGGGGGTGAAAATGAGCAGTTCTTC. It codes for CASSLRTGGENEQFF.